The 16 T cell receptor beta chains below come from one sample, sequenced in a study of cytomegalovirus exposure and HLA in healthy donors (dated 2017 in TCRdb). To prepare the library, the immunoSEQ multiplex PCR assay was applied. For the multiplex PCR, a mixture combining 60 forward primers for TCR Vbeta segments and 13 reverse primers for TCR Jbeta segments was used. The table was pulled from immuneACCESS by TCRdb, which kept in-frame rearrangements only. Such tables lose some clones; where checked, under half of the loss comes from unresolved V genes, and the rest has no known cause. The sample has over 200,000 clones on record, approximately 82% of them singletons. The top ten constitute 0.58% of the sample. Sequenced: PBMCs. The receptors originated from a middle-aged woman in good health and CMV-seronegative.

The sample holds a few counts of this clone. This CDR3 is CASTEGEKQYF. In DNA form, the CDR3 reads TGTGCCAGCACGGAGGGCGAGAAGCAGTACTTC. V and J are TRBV6-5 and TRBJ2-7; TRBD2 is a possible D gene (6 bases). V was shortened by 7 bases and J by 8 bases, with 12 bases between the two germline ends. CDR3 length equals 11 residues. Germline V CDR1 and CDR2: MNHEY, SVGAGI.

The chain has TRBV19 and TRBJ2-3, with D tentatively TRBD1 (6 bases). The V end lost 4 bases, the J end lost 6 bases, and 11 bases lay between the germline ends. Germline V gene data show CDR1 as LNHDA and CDR2 as SQIVND (reference sequence). The CDR3 contains 13 residues. CDR3 DNA: TGTGCCAGTAGTACCAGTACAGGGGATACGCAGTATTTT. Translating it yields CASSTSTGDTQYF.

This chain joins TRBV27 and TRBJ1-5; 7 nucleotides align to TRBD1. The germline V gene encodes CDR1 MNHEY and CDR2 SMNVEV (reference sequence). V lost 2 bases, J lost 3 bases, and 7 bases stayed unmatched. The CDR3 has 16 residues. The CDR3 region is CASSLAGTAPNQPQHF. The CDR3 nucleotides read TGTGCCAGCAGTTTAGCAGGGACAGCGCCCAATCAGCCCCAGCATTTT.

The chain is built from TRBV6-1 and TRBJ1-2; tentatively, D is TRBD1 (6 bases). V was cut by 7 bases and J by 13 bases, with 28 bases left in between. The CDR3 contains 15 residues. The germline CDR1 and CDR2 sequences are MNHNS and SASEGT. CDR3 loop: CASTILHDRSHFLTF. DNA of the CDR3: TGTGCCAGCACCATACTACATGACAGGAGCCATTTTCTCACCTTC.

The CDR3 DNA follows: TGTGCCAGCAGTACTAACCGGGACAGGGCCACCGGGGAGCTGTTTTTT. As protein: CASSTNRDRATGELFF. This chain uses TRBV9 with TRBJ2-2; TRBD1 aligns across 9 bases. CDR1 and CDR2 (germline): SGDLS, YYNGEE. The CDR3 loop spans 16 amino acids. J was trimmed by 4 bases and V by 5 bases; bases with no gene match: 9.

The V and J genes are TRBV5-8 and TRBJ2-5, with a weak D call TRBD1 (6 bases). V shed 0 bases and J shed 2 bases, with 11 bases lying between them. Germline values: CDR1 SGHTS, CDR2 YDEGEE. The CDR3 covers 15 residues. The CDR3 spells CASSLAHRVQETQYF. In DNA form, the CDR3 reads TGTGCCAGCAGCTTGGCTCACAGGGTTCAAGAGACCCAGTACTTC.

The chain is built from TRBV5-4 and TRBJ1-2, with 11 bases aligning to TRBD1. The J segment lost 5 bases and the V segment lost 4 bases, leaving 4 bases of the junction unmatched. Germline CDR1 is SGHNT and CDR2 is YYREEE (reference sequence). This CDR3 has 14 residues. CDR3 loop: CASSRTGGGYGYTF. In DNA form, the CDR3 reads TGTGCCAGCAGCCGGACAGGGGGCGGGTATGGCTACACCTTC.

Notes on this clone: The junction does not match germline at one end; this may be a read error. The J gene is TRBJ1-1, the V gene TRBV20-1; D remains ambiguous. CDR1 DFQATT and CDR2 SNEGSKA come from the germline V gene (reference sequence). The CDR3 covers 11 residues. The CDR3 region has the DNA TGCAGCGCTAGTAGCAACACTGAAGCTTTCTTT. It translates to CSASSNTEAFF.

J is TRBJ2-5 and V is TRBV5-1; D ambiguous. The CDR3 consists of 15 residues. The germline V gene has CDR1 SGHRS and CDR2 YFSETQ. V was cut by 0 bases and J by 4 bases, with 13 bases left in between. The chain's CDR3 is CASSLASRQPETQYF. Here the CDR3 DNA reads TGCGCCAGCAGCTTGGCCTCGAGGCAGCCAGAGACCCAGTACTTC.

A remark on this clone: An end of the junction does not agree with germline; a read error may underlie this. This sequence joins TRBV7-9 and TRBJ2-7; 7 nucleotides line up with TRBD1. This CDR3 contains 12 residues. Looked up from germline, CDR1 is SEHNR and CDR2 is FQNEAQ (reference sequence). For the CDR3, the DNA is TGTTCCAGCAGCTTAGCACAGGGGGAGCAGTACTTC. Translating gives CSSSLAQGEQYF.

This chain connects TRBV30 to TRBJ1-6; the match to TRBD1 covers 7 bases. The germline CDR1 and CDR2 sequences are GTSNPN and SVGIG (reference sequence). J gave up 7 bases and V 2 bases, and 17 bases lay outside the gene matches. This CDR3 comprises 18 residues. CDR3 nucleotides: TGTGCCTGGAGTCCAGGGGGAGGACAGTGGTTAAGGAATTCACCCCTCCACTTT. Encoded protein: CAWSPGGGQWLRNSPLHF.

V usage is TRBV28 and J usage is TRBJ1-1; TRBD1 agrees at 7 bases. From germline, CDR1 is MDHEN and CDR2 SYDVKM. The J segment lost 6 bases and the V segment lost 8 bases, leaving 3 bases of the junction unmatched. The CDR3 spans 11 residues. For the CDR3, the DNA is TGTGCCAGCCTCCAGGGGGCTGAAGCTTTCTTT. This gives the protein CASLQGAEAFF.

The rearrangement links TRBV5-1 to TRBJ1-4; a weak D match, TRBD1 (6 bases). In germline, CDR1 is SGHRS, CDR2 YFSETQ. The germline V and J ends were trimmed by 5 bases and 8 bases, with 13 bases remaining between them. This CDR3 spans 13 amino acids. CDR3 region: CASRFLTGEKLFF. CDR3 in DNA: TGCGCCAGCAGGTTCCTGACAGGAGAAAAACTGTTTTTT.

This clone occurred a few times. The V call is TRBV9, the J call TRBJ1-1; 9 nucleotides align to TRBD1. The CDR3 sequence is 14 residues long. Germline CDR1 SGDLS, CDR2 YYNGEE. J was trimmed by 5 bases and V by 2 bases; bases with no gene match: 4. CDR3 sequence: CASSVGTGRTEAFF. The CDR3 DNA reads TGTGCCAGCAGCGTCGGGACAGGGAGGACTGAAGCTTTCTTT.

The genes are TRBV7-8 and TRBJ2-3; D is perhaps TRBD1 (6 bases). The germline CDR1 and CDR2 sequences are SGHVS and FQNEAQ. The germline V and J ends were trimmed by 5 bases and 3 bases, with 18 bases remaining between them. The CDR3 contains 16 residues. CDR3: CASSPNIGGGTDTQYF. As DNA, the CDR3 is TGTGCCAGCAGCCCCAATATTGGGGGCGGGACAGATACGCAGTATTTT. Drawing the rest from reference TRBV7-8 and TRBJ2-3, the complete variable domain is GAGVSQSPRYKVAKRGQDVALRCDPISGHVSLFWYQQALGQGPEFLTYFQNEAQLDKSGLPSDRFFAERPEGSVSTLKIQRTQQEDSAVYLCASSPNIGGGTDTQYFGPGTRLTVL.

The CDR3 DNA is TGCGCCAGCAGCCAAGATAGCGGAAGCTCCTACGAGCAGTACTTC. Encoded protein: CASSQDSGSSYEQYF. The chain links TRBV4-1 to TRBJ2-7; possible D gene TRBD2, 6 bases. The CDR3 runs to 15 residues. Germline CDR1 reads MGHRA; CDR2 reads YSYEKL. Trimming cost V 0 bases and J 0 bases, with 9 bases left between them.